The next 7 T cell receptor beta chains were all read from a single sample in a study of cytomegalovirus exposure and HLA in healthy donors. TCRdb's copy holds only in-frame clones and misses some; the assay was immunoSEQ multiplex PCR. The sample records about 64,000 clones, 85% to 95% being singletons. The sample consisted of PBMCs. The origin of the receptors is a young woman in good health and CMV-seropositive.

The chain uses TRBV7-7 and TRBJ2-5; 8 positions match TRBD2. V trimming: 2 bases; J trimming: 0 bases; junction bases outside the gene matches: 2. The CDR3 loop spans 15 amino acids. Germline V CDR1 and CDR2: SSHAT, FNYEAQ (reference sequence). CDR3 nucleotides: TGTGCCAGCAGCTTAATTAGCGGGGACCAAGAGACCCAGTACTTC. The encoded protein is CASSLISGDQETQYF.

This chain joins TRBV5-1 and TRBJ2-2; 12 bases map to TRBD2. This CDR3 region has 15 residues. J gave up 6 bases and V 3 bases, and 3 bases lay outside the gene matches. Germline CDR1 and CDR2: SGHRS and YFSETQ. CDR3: CASSWGTSGPGELFF. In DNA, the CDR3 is TGCGCCAGCAGCTGGGGGACTAGCGGGCCCGGGGAGCTGTTTTTT.

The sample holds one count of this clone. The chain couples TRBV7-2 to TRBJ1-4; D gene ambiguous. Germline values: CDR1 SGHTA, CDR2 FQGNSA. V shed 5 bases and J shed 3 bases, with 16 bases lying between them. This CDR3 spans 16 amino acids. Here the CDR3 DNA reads TGTGCCAGCAGCGGAGGTATCGGGATCCCTAATGAAAAACTGTTTTTT. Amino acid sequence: CASSGGIGIPNEKLFF.

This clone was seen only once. This CDR3 is CASSLEFRRKNNSPLHF. CDR3 nucleotides: TGCGCCAGCAGCTTGGAATTTAGGCGGAAAAATAATTCACCCCTCCACTTT. The V gene is TRBV5-1, the J gene TRBJ1-6; no clear D gene. The CDR3 runs to 17 residues. Between the trimmed V and J ends, which lost 0 bases and 5 bases, there was a span of 15 bases. Germline CDR1 is SGHRS and CDR2 is YFSETQ. Supplemented by reference TRBV5-1 and TRBJ1-6, the full variable domain reads KAGVTQTPRYLIKTRGQQVTLSCSPISGHRSVSWYQQTPGQGLQFLFEYFSETQRNKGNFPGRFSGRQFSNSRSEMNVSTLELGDSALYLCASSLEFRRKNNSPLHFGNGTRLTVT.

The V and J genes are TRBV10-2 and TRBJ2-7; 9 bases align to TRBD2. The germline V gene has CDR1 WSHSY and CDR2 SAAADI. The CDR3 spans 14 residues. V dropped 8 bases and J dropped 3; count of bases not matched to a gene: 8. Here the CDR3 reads CASAGLAKGYEQYF. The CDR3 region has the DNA TGCGCCAGCGCCGGACTAGCGAAAGGCTACGAGCAGTACTTC.

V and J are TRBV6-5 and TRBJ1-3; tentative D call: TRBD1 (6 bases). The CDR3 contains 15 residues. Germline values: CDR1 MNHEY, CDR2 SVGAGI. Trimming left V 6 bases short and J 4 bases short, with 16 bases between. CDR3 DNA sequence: TGTGCCAGCAGCCAACAGGGTCGACGGGGAAACACCATATATTTT. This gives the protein CASSQQGRRGNTIYF.

The CDR3 is CASSLDSGYTDTQYF. The CDR3, as DNA: TGTGCCAGCAGTTTGGATAGCGGTTACACAGATACGCAGTATTTT. The chain is built from TRBV28 and TRBJ2-3, with a tentative D call TRBD2 (6 bases). The germline V gene has CDR1 MDHEN and CDR2 SYDVKM. Trimming shortened V by 3 bases and J by 2 bases, and 12 bases separated the two germline ends. The CDR3 extends over 15 amino acids.